This TCR beta chain appears in the sequencing data of a study of cytomegalovirus exposure and HLA in healthy donors. Points from the study as a whole: Presence/absence analyses supposed approximately even sequencing depth among donors. Later, an analysis showed that TCR beta chains associated with HLA were more clonally expanded than others that were equally common. Later work found that TCR association rates differed between HLA loci; DRB1 had the most and HLA-C the fewest.

PCR used 60 Vbeta primers and 13 Jbeta primers. The data were produced by immunoSEQ multiplex PCR, yet TCRdb's version contains in-frame clones alone and is incomplete. The table shows around 190,000 clones, with roughly 88% occurring only once. This clone appeared a single time. Antigen: not known. V gave up 6 bases and J gave up 3 bases, with 13 bases separating them. Germline CDR1 is MNHEY and CDR2 is SMNVEV (reference sequence). This CDR3 has 14 residues. This clonotype was obtained from a girl aged 2 to 10 in good health and CMV-seropositive. The specimen was PBMCs. This rearrangement joins TRBV27 to TRBJ2-3; D is possibly TRBD1 (5 bases). The CDR3 bases are TGTGCCAGCAGCCCGTGGGGCACGACAGATACGCAGTATTTT. It yields the protein CASSPWGTTDTQYF.